This T cell receptor (beta chain) was sequenced in a study of blood T cell repertoires in COVID-19 (dated by TCRdb to 2018 to 2020). Context from the whole study: Samples covering the acute and convalescent phases of COVID-19 were provided by collaborators in the United States, Italy and Spain. The repertoires were released in a freely available public database intended as a resource for research on the immune response to SARS-CoV-2. Deeply sampled blood TCRbeta repertoires from subjects exposed to, actively infected with, or recovered from COVID-19 were included in the dataset. Samples came from the ongoing ImmuneRACE study (first 160 participants) plus 1,254 subjects from 6 global collaborators. Where HLA class I and class II types were available, the types were taken from metadata supplied by the sample provider, not from assay-based typing. Nearly every sample came with metadata listing a de-identified subject ID, COVID-19 status, age in years and sex. The material from the prospective study consisted of cDNA or gDNA derived from T cells, B-cell-depleted T cells, or PBMCs.

As to this clone: Its recognized antigen is unknown. Qualities for individual bases were not recorded, and no much larger clone is one base off.

The paper as a whole reports these results and caveats: Clinical and demographic metadata were provided uncurated, with the amount varying by source and participant.

TCRbeta CDR3 regions were amplified from genomic DNA by means of the immunoSEQ Assay, a bias-controlled multiplex PCR. The authors processed their data as follows. The number of nucleated cells in each sample was estimated by amplification of reference gene primers within the assay. To quantify the absolute abundance of each unique TCRbeta CDR3 rearrangement, sequence reads were collapsed and filtered. For each sample, productive Simpson clonality was calculated as the square root of Simpson's diversity index over productive rearrangements. This is the immuneACCESS table as TCRdb keeps it, with only in-frame sequences that have V and J called. A part of the clones is gone; compared with another copy, unresolved V genes explain less than half, and the rest is unexplained. V, J and clone size reflect that table, while D and trimming were determined from the DNA. Recorded for this sample are roughly 180,000 clones; about 80% of them occurred a single time. Roughly an eighth of the sample is taken by the ten largest.

In the prospective study, participants were roughly 18 to 95 years old, resided in 24 geographic areas of the United States, and were enrolled through a virtual design. To assign participants to cohorts, the prospective study relied on clinical history that participants themselves reported in a screening survey and a study questionnaire. A participant counted as exposed if, within 2 weeks of entering the study, that participant had been in contact with someone who had a PCR-confirmed or clinician-diagnosed COVID-19 case. In the prospective study, mobile phlebotomists collected whole blood, serum and a nasopharyngeal or oropharyngeal swab from each participant. Participants in the prospective study had the option to provide additional blood draws and questionnaires over a 2-month period. Before DNA extraction, blood samples from the prospective study were shipped at room temperature or frozen. The TCR comes from a man aged 60 to 75 who had been exposed to COVID-19. Material for sequencing was PBMCs or T cells enriched from blood (not recorded which).

The CDR3 protein sequence reads: CATSELPSGKQFF. The DNA reads TGTGCCACCAGTGAGTTGCCTAGCGGGAAGCAGTTCTTC. Recombination joined TRBV24-1 with TRBJ2-1; TRBD2 aligns with 9 central bases. The CDR3, cysteine through phenylalanine, is 13 amino acids long. Of the read, only the CDR3 DNA is kept; its 39 bases are in frame from base 1. CDR1 and CDR2, looked up from the germline V gene, are KGHDR and SFDVKD. Germline trimming: 4 bases from V, 11 bases from J; junction bases outside gene matches: 5.